The 20 T cell receptor beta chains in this list originate from one sample, sequenced in a study of blood T cells in healthy people across ages. Together with a sample-barcoded 5' primer, a J-beta primer mix was included in a second PCR lasting roughly 6 to 12 cycles. TCRdb re-called the 5' RACE reads through MiXCR, storing one row per CDR3 protein. This sample yields 590,000 or so distinct CDR3 sequences, of which around 31% are seen a single time; more than 15% belongs to the top ten. Sequenced sample: blood. The source is a woman at least 80 years old in good health.

This clonotype was observed many times. This chain joins TRBV3-1 and TRBJ1-4; possibly TRBD1 for D (6 bases). This CDR3 has 13 amino acids. Germline V lookup: CDR1 LGHDT, CDR2 YNNKEL (reference sequence). V was trimmed by 2 bases and J by 10 bases, leaving 11 bases between them. The CDR3 protein is CASSQTGSVKLFF. The CDR3 DNA sequence: TGTGCCAGCAGCCAAACAGGGAGTGTAAAACTGTTTTTT.

J is TRBJ1-2 and V is TRBV6-1; 7 positions agree with TRBD1. V shed 6 bases and J 3 bases; nucleotides not matched to a gene: 19. The germline V gene has CDR1 MNHNS and CDR2 SASEGT. The CDR3 runs 18 residues. CDR3 in amino acids: CASRDGDSSAYRDYGYTF. CDR3 coding DNA: TGTGCCAGCAGAGACGGGGACAGCTCCGCGTACCGGGACTATGGCTACACCTTC.

The chain has TRBV4-1 and TRBJ2-7; weak D call: TRBD2 (5 bases). The J call could be wrong; TRBJ2-5 is a better fit for the DNA end. This CDR3 has 13 amino acids. Germline V gene lookup returns CDR1 MGHRA and CDR2 YSYEKL. This CDR3 is CASSQGGSETQYF. CDR3 coding DNA: TGCGCCAGCAGCCAAGGAGGGTCGGAGACCCAGTACTTC.

About this clonotype itself: A much larger clonotype is one base distant, so this may be a read error. The rearrangement joins TRBV5-6 to TRBJ2-7; either TRBD1 or TRBD2 may fit D (6 bases each). The CDR3 spans 14 residues. V lost 4 bases and J lost 9, with 20 bases in between. From germline, CDR1 is SGHDT and CDR2 YYEEEE. In DNA form, the CDR3 reads TGTGCCAGCAGCAAAGGGGGGAGACTCGGCGGGCAGTACTTC. It encodes CASSKGGRLGGQYF.

CDR3 in DNA: TGCAGTGCAGACGGGACAGCCTCCCACAATGAGCAGTACTTC. It codes for CSADGTASHNEQYF. V usage is TRBV20-1 and J usage is TRBJ2-1; 7 bases agree with TRBD1. Gene TRBJ2-7 matches the end of the DNA better, so the J call may be wrong. Germline lookup yields CDR1 DFQATT and CDR2 SNEGSKA (reference sequence). The CDR3 spans 14 residues.

The table lists this clonotype with a few counts. The chain is built from TRBV9 and TRBJ2-6; 11 nucleotides line up with TRBD1. Germline lookup yields CDR1 SGDLS and CDR2 YYNGEE. V lost 0 bases, J lost 1 base, and 3 bases stayed unmatched. This CDR3 is 18 amino acids long. CDR3 amino acids: CASSVGGQGASGANVLTF. The CDR3 DNA reads as TGTGCCAGCAGCGTAGGTGGACAGGGGGCGTCTGGGGCCAACGTCCTGACTTTC. Full variable domain (outside the CDR3, taken from reference TRBV9 and TRBJ2-6): DSGVTQTPKHLITATGQRVTLRCSPRSGDLSVYWYQQSLDQGLQFLIQYYNGEERAKGNILERFSAQQFPDLHSELNLSSLELGDSALYFCASSVGGQGASGANVLTFGAGSRLTVL.

The chain joins TRBV7-3 to TRBJ2-2, with 13 bases fitting TRBD2. Germline values: CDR1 SGHTA, CDR2 FQGTGA. The CDR3 has 18 residues. V shed 5 bases and J 1 base; nucleotides not matched to a gene: 7. The CDR3 DNA reads TGTGCCAGCAGCCCGCTAGGGACTAGCGGGGTGAACACCGGGGAGCTGTTTTTT. Translation gives CASSPLGTSGVNTGELFF.

The J gene is TRBJ2-7, the V gene TRBV3-1; possible D gene TRBD1, 6 bases. CDR1 and CDR2 (germline): LGHDT, YNNKEL (reference sequence). The CDR3 extends over 15 amino acids. Trimming cost V 4 bases and J 7 bases, with 20 bases left between them. CDR3 nucleotide sequence: TGTGCCAGCAGCCTAGAGGGGCTGGGGACAAATGAGCAGTACTTC. Translation: CASSLEGLGTNEQYF.

This clonotype was counted ten times or more. This sequence joins TRBV7-3 and TRBJ2-3; possible D gene TRBD2, 6 bases. Germline values: CDR1 SGHTA, CDR2 FQGTGA. The CDR3 contains 15 residues. V gave up 5 bases and J gave up 2 bases, with 14 bases separating them. This CDR3 is CASSTSWRDTDTQYF. The CDR3 region has the DNA TGTGCCAGCAGCACCTCATGGCGGGACACAGATACGCAGTATTTT.

This clonotype was observed many times. The chain carries TRBV12-3 or TRBV12-4 and TRBJ1-1, with TRBD1 matching 11 bases. J lost 5 bases, V lost 4 bases, and 6 bases had no gene match. The CDR3 runs to 15 residues. The CDR3 nucleotides read TGTGCCAGCAGTTCTAGGACAGGGGGCCGGACTGAAGCTTTCTTT. Its translation is CASSSRTGGRTEAFF.

The chain uses TRBV12-3 or TRBV12-4 and TRBJ2-5; 12 bases are a match to TRBD2. V trimming: 5 bases; J trimming: 4 bases; junction bases outside the gene matches: 11. This CDR3 is 17 amino acids long. The CDR3 loop reads CASSTTRTSGVIETQYF. The DNA for the CDR3 is TGTGCCAGCAGTACGACCCGGACTAGCGGGGTTATAGAGACCCAGTACTTC.

The table lists this clonotype with many counts. J is TRBJ2-3 and V is TRBV7-8; tentatively, D is TRBD2 (6 bases). Germline CDR1 and CDR2: SGHVS and FQNEAQ. This CDR3 is built from 14 residues. The germline V and J ends were trimmed by 8 bases and 4 bases, with 16 bases remaining between them. The CDR3 DNA reads TGTGCCAGCGGCACCCGGGAGCCCCCAGATACGCAGTATTTT. It codes for CASGTREPPDTQYF.

This clonotype has only a few counts. The chain recombines TRBV3-1 with TRBJ2-1; the match to TRBD2 covers 11 bases. The CDR3 loop spans 16 amino acids. J gave up 9 bases and V 2 bases, and 9 bases lay outside the gene matches. Germline V gene sequence: CDR1 LGHDT, CDR2 YNNKEL (reference sequence). The CDR3 sequence is CASSQSSGGAIGEQFF. The CDR3 DNA sequence: TGTGCCAGCAGCCAAAGTAGCGGGGGGGCCATAGGTGAGCAGTTCTTC.

This clonotype has ten or more counts. The chain uses TRBV3-1 and TRBJ2-1, with TRBD1 matching over 7 bases. Trimming cost V 6 bases and J 4 bases; bases outside gene matches: 6. There are 14 residues in the CDR3. Per the germline V gene, CDR1 is LGHDT and CDR2 is YNNKEL (reference sequence). The CDR3 region has the DNA TGTGCCAGCAGACCCGGGACAGTATACAATGAGCAGTTCTTC. It encodes CASRPGTVYNEQFF.

This clonotype occurred many times. The V gene is TRBV5-1, the J gene TRBJ2-3; D is possibly TRBD2 (5 bases). Germline CDR1 SGHRS, CDR2 YFSETQ. The CDR3 is 16 residues long. V lost 0 bases and J lost 0, with 11 bases in between. CDR3 amino acids: CASSLAGGASTDTQYF. The CDR3 DNA reads TGCGCCAGCAGCTTGGCTGGAGGAGCCAGCACAGATACGCAGTATTTT.

The chain carries TRBV5-4 and TRBJ2-3, with D perhaps TRBD2 (5 bases). V was pared by 3 bases and J by 5 bases, with 13 bases between. The germline V gene has CDR1 SGHNT and CDR2 YYREEE (reference sequence). CDR3 length equals 14 residues. This chain's CDR3 is CASSWALAGDTQYF. The CDR3 DNA reads as TGTGCCAGCAGCTGGGCCCTGGCGGGAGATACGCAGTATTTT.

This clonotype was counted many times. The V gene is TRBV7-9, the J gene TRBJ2-6, with 7 positions matching TRBD2. V shed 2 bases, J shed 1 base, and the junction held 8 bases outside the gene matches. Germline V gives CDR1 SEHNR, CDR2 FQNEAQ (reference sequence). The CDR3 length is 18 residues. The CDR3 sequence is CASSLFGGTTSGANVLTF. The CDR3 bases are TGTGCCAGCAGCTTATTCGGAGGGACTACGTCTGGGGCCAACGTCCTGACTTTC.

Of note for this clonotype: The junction shows a germline mismatch at one end, possibly a read error. V usage is TRBV9 and J usage is TRBJ1-2, with no clear D. Germline assignment: CDR1 SGDLS and CDR2 YYNGEE. This CDR3 has 15 residues. CDR3 in DNA: TGTGCCAGCAGCGCCGAGACAAGGAGGATGTATGACTACACCTTC. It encodes CASSAETRRMYDYTF.

The genes are TRBV7-2 and TRBJ1-2; no firm D call. Germline V gene lookup returns CDR1 SGHTA and CDR2 FQGNSA. The length of the CDR3 is 13 residues. V was trimmed by 2 bases and J by 3 bases, leaving 7 bases between them. CDR3 loop: CASSLSHHYGYTF. The DNA of the CDR3 is TGTGCCAGCAGCTTATCGCATCACTATGGCTACACCTTC.

The V gene is TRBV19, the J gene TRBJ1-6; D is possibly TRBD1 (6 bases). Trimming cost V 5 bases and J 5 bases, with 10 bases left between them. The CDR3 has 14 amino acids. Germline V gene lookup returns CDR1 LNHDA and CDR2 SQIVND (reference sequence). The CDR3 sequence is CASSVQGNNSPLHF. The CDR3 nucleotides are TGTGCCAGTAGTGTTCAGGGGAATAATTCACCCCTCCACTTT.